This T cell receptor beta chain was sequenced in a study of Ad26.COV2.S vaccination and SARS-CoV-2 variants. Broader study findings: Spike-specific TCR breadth was greater in vaccine than placebo recipients.

Some clones are missing from TCRdb's copy, which holds only in-frame ones; the method was immunoSEQ multiplex PCR. The sample yields about 400,000 clones, about 89% seen once. Treatment indicated: roughly 20 received Ad26.COV2.S at low or high dose, single or two shots; about 5 received placebo; per-sample allocation not given. Day 63 following the first vaccine or placebo injection was when the samples were taken. Comments on this clone: The target antigen is unknown.

The CDR3 has 12 residues. V was cut by 9 bases and J by 3 bases, with 12 bases left in between. The source was peripheral blood, collected in a trial of Ad26.COV2.S vaccine versus placebo. The rearrangement uses TRBV12-3 or TRBV12-4 and TRBJ2-7; TRBD1 might be the D (6 bases). The TCR sequence derives from a person between 18 and 65 years old who received the Ad26.COV2.S COVID-19 vaccine or a placebo. Written as DNA, the CDR3 is TGTGCCAGTGGACAGACTATCTACGAGCAGTACTTC. Amino acid sequence: CASGQTIYEQYF.